Following are 13 T cell receptor beta chains from one sample sequenced in a study of T-cell reconstitution after alpha-beta-depleted transplantation in children. The library targeted TCRbeta and was prepared with unique molecular identifiers. TCRdb re-called the PCR reads with MiXCR, one entry per CDR3 protein. The profile shows about 980,000 distinct CDR3 sequences, about 29% of them singletons. The input for sequencing was PBMCs, mostly from graft donor cells, taken 360 days after TCRalphabeta/CD19-depleted stem cell transplant. All receptors come from a boy in the first two years of life who had a stem cell transplant for SCID, so the T cells may come from the graft donor.

In its sample, this clonotype was seen a few times. The chain links TRBV11-1 to TRBJ2-1, with a tentative D call TRBD1 (5 bases). Trimming left V 6 bases short and J 4 bases short, with 31 bases between. The CDR3 has 20 amino acids. The germline CDR1 and CDR2 sequences are SGHAT and FQDESV (reference sequence). This CDR3 is CASRFKVLGSTDLYYNEQFF. In nucleotides, the CDR3 is TGTGCCAGCAGATTTAAGGTTTTGGGGTCGACAGACCTTTATTACAATGAGCAGTTCTTC.

This chain uses TRBV7-6 with TRBJ2-5, with TRBD2 matching over 7 bases. V shed 8 bases and J 4 bases; nucleotides not matched to a gene: 19. The CDR3 length is 17 residues. Germline CDR1 is SGHVS and CDR2 is FNYEAQ. CDR3 bases: TGTGCCAGCGGTTCCAGACTGGCGGGGGAAATTCGAGAGACCCAGTACTTC. Protein: CASGSRLAGEIRETQYF. The whole variable domain, filled in from reference TRBV7-6 and TRBJ2-5, reads GAGVSQSPRYKVTKRGQDVALRCDPISGHVSLYWYRQALGQGPEFLTYFNYEAQQDKSGLPNDRFSAERPEGSISTLTIQRTEQRDSAMYRCASGSRLAGEIRETQYFGPGTRLLVL.

This clonotype was found a few times. The chain carries TRBV6-1 and TRBJ2-7, with D possibly being TRBD1 or TRBD2 (5 bases each). The CDR3 contains 14 residues. With 6 bases removed from V and 2 bases from J, the gap between germline ends came to 14 bases. Per the germline V gene, CDR1 is MNHNS and CDR2 is SASEGT. As DNA, the CDR3 is TGTGCCAGCAGGGCCGGGACCGACACCTACGAGCAGTACTTC. Amino acid sequence: CASRAGTDTYEQYF.

This clonotype was seen a few times. V usage is TRBV6-2 or TRBV6-3 and J usage is TRBJ2-3; the D is unclear. Deletions cut 6 bases from V and 8 bases from J, with 15 bases between. The CDR3 runs 13 residues. The germline V gene encodes CDR1 MNHEY and CDR2 SVGEGT. The CDR3 loop is CASSQLPRGTQYF. In DNA, the CDR3 is TGTGCCAGCAGCCAACTTCCGAGAGGTACGCAGTATTTT.

V gene TRBV18 combines with J gene TRBJ2-1, with TRBD2 matching over 8 bases. Germline V gives CDR1 KGHSH, CDR2 LQKENI. After removal of 2 bases from V and 11 bases from J, the junction contained 8 bases not matched to a gene. CDR3 size: 14 residues. CDR3 region: CASSPLSGGEKQFF. Here the CDR3 DNA reads TGTGCCAGCTCACCATTGTCCGGGGGGGAAAAGCAGTTCTTC.

This clonotype came up a few times. The rearrangement links TRBV4-2 to TRBJ2-6, with TRBD1 matching over 7 bases. The V gene's germline CDR1 is LGHNA and CDR2 YNFKEQ. There are 16 residues in the CDR3. V lost 3 bases, J lost 2 bases, and 4 bases stayed unmatched. The CDR3 DNA reads TGTGCCAGCAGCCAGGGGACAGCACCTGGGGCCAACGTCCTGACTTTC. It yields the protein CASSQGTAPGANVLTF.

V and J are TRBV19 and TRBJ1-1, with no clear D. Germline CDR1 reads LNHDA; CDR2 reads SQIVND (reference sequence). The CDR3 totals 13 residues. V dropped 3 bases and J dropped 2 bases, with 7 bases sitting between them. The CDR3 DNA reads as TGTGCCAGTAGTATTGGGTCCAACACTGAAGCTTTCTTT. It yields the protein CASSIGSNTEAFF. Based on the CDR3 plus reference TRBV19 and TRBJ1-1, the full variable domain is DGGITQSPKYLFRKEGQNVTLSCEQNLNHDAMYWYRQDPGQGLRLIYYSQIVNDFQKGDIAEGYSVSREKKESFPLTVTSAQKNPTAFYLCASSIGSNTEAFFGQGTRLTVV.

J is TRBJ2-1 and V is TRBV12-3 or TRBV12-4; TRBD1 agrees at 8 bases. The CDR3 is 20 residues long. The junction had 22 bases not matched to a gene; V was cut back by 6 bases and J by 3 bases. CDR3 sequence (DNA): TGTGCCAGCAGCAGAGTGAGGACAGGGCGAAAGGGGACCGACTACAATGAGCAGTTCTTC. Encoded protein: CASSRVRTGRKGTDYNEQFF.

CDR3 nucleotide sequence: TGTGCCAGCAGCCCCGACGGAGCCAAAAACATTCAGTACTTC. It is translated as CASSPDGAKNIQYF. This chain links TRBV13 with TRBJ2-4; no reliable D call. Deletions cut 5 bases from V and 0 bases from J, with 8 bases between. The length of the CDR3 is 14 residues. Looked up from germline, CDR1 is PRHDT and CDR2 is FYEKMQ (reference sequence).

This clonotype has more than one count but fewer than ten. The CDR3 DNA reads TGCGCCTCCAACGCCAGGGAGCCGACCGGGGAGCTGTTTTTT. Translating it yields CASNAREPTGELFF. The chain uses TRBV5-1 and TRBJ2-2; D is tentatively TRBD1 or TRBD2 (5 bases each). CDR1 is SGHRS and CDR2 is YFSETQ in the germline V gene. The CDR3 is made up of 14 amino acids. Trimming left V 10 bases short and J 5 bases short, with 18 bases between.

This clonotype was observed a handful of times. The chain is built from TRBV7-2 and TRBJ2-5; D is unresolved. Trimming shortened V by 0 bases and J by 3 bases, and 8 bases separated the two germline ends. This CDR3 contains 14 residues. The germline V gene has CDR1 SGHTA and CDR2 FQGNSA. Here the CDR3 DNA reads TGTGCCAGCAGCTTAGCGGGTCTAGAAGAGACCCAGTACTTC. Residues: CASSLAGLEETQYF.

This clonotype came up a few times. This chain links TRBV10-1 with TRBJ2-7; D is undetermined. The germline V gene has CDR1 WNHNN and CDR2 SYGVQD (reference sequence). The CDR3 is 13 residues long. V was shortened by 5 bases and J by 4 bases, with 12 bases between the two germline ends. CDR3 sequence: CASSRRVGYEQYF. The CDR3 bases are TGCGCCAGCAGTAGGCGAGTCGGATACGAGCAGTACTTC.

This clonotype occurred once. V and J are TRBV12-3 or TRBV12-4 and TRBJ2-1, with 12 bases aligning to TRBD2. This CDR3 contains 19 residues. J was trimmed by 6 bases and V by 3 bases; bases with no gene match: 15. CDR3 DNA: TGTGCCAGCAGTTTCCCAAACCTAGCGGGGGGGCCAATCGTCAATGAGCAGTTCTTC. Translated, it gives CASSFPNLAGGPIVNEQFF.